The 22 T cell receptor beta chains listed next were all sequenced from one sample in a study of shared clonotypes between healthy human individuals. Here immunoSEQ multiplex PCR was the method, and the copy in TCRdb shows in-frame clones only, minus some. The profile shows around 700,000 clones, roughly 70% of them singletons. Sequencing was carried out using memory CD4+ T cells sorted from blood. Documented subset: CD45RA-negative fraction. The receptors originated from a woman in her 30s in good health.

The chain couples TRBV6-6 to TRBJ1-1; no firm D call. CDR3 size: 14 residues. The ends were cut back, 6 bases at V and 1 base at J, with 12 bases in the middle. Germline CDR1 is MNHNY and CDR2 is SVGAGI (reference sequence). Here the CDR3 DNA reads TGTGCCAGCAGGGATGATCTGGGGAACACTGAAGCTTTCTTT. It codes for CASRDDLGNTEAFF.

This chain uses TRBV30 with TRBJ2-2, with D hard to call. Germline V gene data show CDR1 as GTSNPN and CDR2 as SVGIG (reference sequence). There are 16 residues in the CDR3. Between the trimmed V and J ends, which lost 3 bases and 5 bases, there was a span of 19 bases. The CDR3 nucleotides read TGTGCCTGGAGGTCGGTCGGCAGCCCGAGGACCGGGGAGCTGTTTTTT. Translating gives CAWRSVGSPRTGELFF.

This clone showed up many times. The genes are TRBV7-6 and TRBJ2-1, with TRBD2 matching 10 bases. The trim removed 5 bases at V and 0 bases at J, leaving 4 bases unmatched. The CDR3 loop spans 16 amino acids. The V gene's germline CDR1 is SGHVS and CDR2 FNYEAQ. The CDR3 DNA reads TGTGCCAGCAGCAATAGCGGGAGGAGCTCCTACAATGAGCAGTTCTTC. Translation gives CASSNSGRSSYNEQFF.

As concerns this clone: The sample has other DNA sequences that encode this CDR3 too. V usage is TRBV5-1 and J usage is TRBJ2-2; D uncertain. CDR1 is SGHRS, CDR2 YFSETQ, per germline. The CDR3 contains 14 residues. Trimming cost V 0 bases and J 2 bases, with 5 bases left between them. DNA for the CDR3: TGCGCCAGCAGCTTGGTCGGAAACACCGGGGAGCTGTTTTTT. Amino acids: CASSLVGNTGELFF.

This chain joins TRBV29-1 and TRBJ1-1, with D maybe TRBD1 (5 bases). Germline CDR1 is SQVTM and CDR2 is ANQGSEA. CDR3 length: 11 residues. Between the trimmed V and J ends, which lost 4 bases and 4 bases, there was a span of 7 bases. The DNA for the CDR3 is TGCAGCGTTGTAGGGACCACTGAAGCTTTCTTT. Encoded protein: CSVVGTTEAFF.

The chain has TRBV25-1 and TRBJ1-1; 7 nucleotides agree with TRBD1. The CDR3 extends over 14 amino acids. The V segment lost 3 bases and the J segment 11 bases; nucleotides outside the gene matches: 12. CDR1 MGHDK and CDR2 SYGVNS come from the germline V gene. The CDR3 DNA follows: TGTGCCAGCAGTGATCAAGGCGGGGGACAGAAGGCTTTCTTT. As protein: CASSDQGGGQKAFF.

This chain connects TRBV29-1 to TRBJ2-1; D might be TRBD2 (6 bases). The CDR3 is made up of 16 amino acids. The germline CDR1 and CDR2 sequences are SQVTM and ANQGSEA. V lost 3 bases to trimming and J lost 3 bases, with 18 bases between them. CDR3 in DNA: TGCAGCGTTGATCGTGGGGGGACCCCTCTCTACAATGAGCAGTTCTTC. Translation gives CSVDRGGTPLYNEQFF.

The chain recombines TRBV19 with TRBJ2-4; 9 nucleotides agree with TRBD2. The CDR3 has 14 residues. Unmatched junction bases numbered 7, after V lost 6 bases and J lost 7 bases. Germline CDR1 reads LNHDA; CDR2 reads SQIVND (reference sequence). The CDR3 DNA follows: TGTGCCAGTAGAGCTAGCGGGGTGGAGAACATTCAGTACTTC. Translating it yields CASRASGVENIQYF.

The chain combines TRBV7-9 with TRBJ2-5; D unclear. Trimming pared 5 bases from V and 6 bases from J, leaving 13 bases between. Germline CDR1 SEHNR, CDR2 FQNEAQ (reference sequence). This CDR3 spans 13 amino acids. The CDR3 region is CASSRDLVQTQYF. The DNA of the CDR3 is TGTGCCAGCAGCCGAGACCTAGTACAGACCCAGTACTTC.

The rearrangement joins TRBV5-1 to TRBJ2-5, with D uncertain. Between the trimmed V and J ends, which lost 2 bases and 1 base, there was a span of 18 bases. The CDR3 has 17 residues. In germline, CDR1 is SGHRS, CDR2 YFSETQ. The chain's CDR3 is CASSFSRSGNFQETQYF. The CDR3 nucleotides read TGCGCCAGCAGCTTTAGCAGATCAGGCAATTTCCAAGAGACCCAGTACTTC.

This chain connects TRBV5-5 to TRBJ1-1, with D unclear. The ends were cut back, 5 bases at V and 1 base at J, with 15 bases in the middle. The CDR3 covers 15 residues. The germline gives CDR1 SGHKS, CDR2 YYEKEE (reference sequence). CDR3 coding DNA: TGTGCCAGCAGACCTTTGACCGCGACGAACACTGAAGCTTTCTTT. Amino acids: CASRPLTATNTEAFF.

V gene TRBV11-2 combines with J gene TRBJ2-3; D possibly corresponds to TRBD1 (5 bases). The V end lost 4 bases, the J end lost 9 bases, and 11 bases lay between the germline ends. There are 12 residues in the CDR3. Germline CDR1 is SGHAT and CDR2 is FQNNGV. CDR3 amino acids: CASSYIRETQYF. The DNA for the CDR3 is TGTGCCAGCAGCTACATCAGGGAAACGCAGTATTTT.

Concerning this clone: The sample holds other DNA sequences that translate to the same CDR3. The rearrangement links TRBV5-1 to TRBJ1-3; 7 bases agree with TRBD1. Germline V gene lookup returns CDR1 SGHRS and CDR2 YFSETQ. With 4 bases clipped from V and 7 bases from J, the junction kept 8 bases outside the gene matches. The CDR3 extends over 14 amino acids. CDR3 loop: CASSKGTAGNTIYF. The CDR3 DNA sequence: TGCGCCAGCAGCAAAGGGACAGCCGGGAACACCATATATTTT.

This clone was observed a handful of times. CDR3: CASSFQGTYNEQFF. DNA of the CDR3: TGTGCCAGCAGTTTCCAGGGGACCTACAATGAGCAGTTCTTC. The V and J genes are TRBV28 and TRBJ2-1; D possibly corresponds to TRBD1 (6 bases). CDR3 length equals 14 residues. V lost 3 bases and J 2 bases, leaving 8 bases between the germline ends. Germline assignment: CDR1 MDHEN and CDR2 SYDVKM.

The rearrangement joins TRBV6-1 to TRBJ2-1; 8 positions match TRBD1. The germline gives CDR1 MNHNS, CDR2 SASEGT. J was trimmed by 7 bases and V by 7 bases; bases with no gene match: 9. The CDR3 has 14 residues. The CDR3 sequence is CASNPQGAGNEQFF. DNA of the CDR3: TGTGCCAGCAATCCCCAGGGGGCTGGGAATGAGCAGTTCTTC.

In regard to this clone: Other DNA sequences in this specimen translate into the identical CDR3. The chain carries TRBV5-1 and TRBJ2-3, with TRBD2 matching 9 bases. The CDR3 spans 15 residues. V was clipped by 0 bases and J by 6 bases; unmatched bases: 5. Germline CDR1 and CDR2: SGHRS and YFSETQ. The CDR3 nucleotides are TGCGCCAGCAGCTTGGAGTGGCGGGAGGGGGATACGCAGTATTTT. Encoded protein: CASSLEWREGDTQYF.

The rearrangement links TRBV25-1 to TRBJ2-5, with a tentative D call TRBD1 (6 bases). Trimming stripped 2 bases from V and 5 bases from J, with 21 bases between. The CDR3 spans 17 residues. Germline loops: CDR1 MGHDK, CDR2 SYGVNS. The CDR3 protein is CASSERVVRGHEETQYF. The CDR3 nucleotides read TGTGCCAGCAGTGAAAGAGTGGTCAGGGGACATGAGGAGACCCAGTACTTC.

Points on this clone: A far larger clone is just one base off, so this is likely a read error. The J gene is TRBJ2-3, the V gene TRBV11-2; D is ambiguous. Germline V gene sequence: CDR1 SGHAT, CDR2 FQNNGV. Between the trimmed V and J ends, which lost 4 bases and 1 base, there was a span of 6 bases. The CDR3 runs 13 residues. The CDR3 coding sequence is TGTGCCAGCAGCTCCCCCGGCACAGATACGCAGTATTTT. It specifies CASSSPGTDTQYF.

In the case of this clone: Other nucleotide sequences from this sample produce the same CDR3. This chain uses TRBV5-1 with TRBJ2-2; possibly TRBD2 for D (6 bases). CDR1 and CDR2 from the germline V gene are SGHRS and YFSETQ. The V end lost 4 bases, the J end lost 4 bases, and 11 bases lay between the germline ends. The CDR3 is 14 amino acids. For the CDR3, the DNA is TGCGCCAGCAGCCCGGGGACTGTCACCGGGGAGCTGTTTTTT. Translated: CASSPGTVTGELFF.

The rearrangement joins TRBV5-1 to TRBJ1-5, with D unclear. V shed 6 bases and J shed 3 bases, with 10 bases lying between them. Germline CDR1 SGHRS, CDR2 YFSETQ. The CDR3 spans 13 residues. The CDR3 loop reads CASTQGSNQPQHF. The CDR3 coding sequence is TGCGCCAGCACCCAAGGGTCCAATCAGCCCCAGCATTTT.

This clone was recorded once. The DNA for the CDR3 is TGTGCCAGCAGCTCCCCCCGACAGGGCCTCACAGATACGCAGTATTTT. This sequence encodes CASSSPRQGLTDTQYF. The J gene is TRBJ2-3, the V gene TRBV5-4; 7 bases fit TRBD1. The V and J ends lost 3 bases and 2 bases, in that order; junction bases with no gene match: 9. The germline V gene has CDR1 SGHNT and CDR2 YYREEE (reference sequence). The CDR3 has 16 amino acids.

The chain employs TRBV27 and TRBJ1-3; D perhaps matches TRBD1 (6 bases). Germline V lookup: CDR1 MNHEY, CDR2 SMNVEV (reference sequence). Between the trimmed V and J ends, which lost 9 bases and 0 bases, there was a span of 12 bases. The CDR3 sequence is 14 residues long. The chain's CDR3 is CASRTGNSGNTIYF. CDR3 DNA sequence: TGTGCCAGTAGAACAGGGAACTCTGGAAACACCATATATTTT.